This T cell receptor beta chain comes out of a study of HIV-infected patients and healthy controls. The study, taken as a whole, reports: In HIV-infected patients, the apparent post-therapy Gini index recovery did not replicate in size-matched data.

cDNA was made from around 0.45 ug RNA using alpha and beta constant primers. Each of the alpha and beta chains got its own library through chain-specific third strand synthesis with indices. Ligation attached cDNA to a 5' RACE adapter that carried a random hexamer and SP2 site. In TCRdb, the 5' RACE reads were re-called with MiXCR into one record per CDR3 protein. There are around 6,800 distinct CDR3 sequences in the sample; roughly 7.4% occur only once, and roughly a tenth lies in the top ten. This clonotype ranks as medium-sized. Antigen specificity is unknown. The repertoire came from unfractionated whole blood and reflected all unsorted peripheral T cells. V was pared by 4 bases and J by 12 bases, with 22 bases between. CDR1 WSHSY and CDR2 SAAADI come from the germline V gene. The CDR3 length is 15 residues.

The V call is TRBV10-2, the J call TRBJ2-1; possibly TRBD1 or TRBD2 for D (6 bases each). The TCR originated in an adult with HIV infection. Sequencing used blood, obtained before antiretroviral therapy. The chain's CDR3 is CASSGRDEVWGRQFF. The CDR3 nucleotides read TGCGCCAGCAGTGGGAGGGATGAGGTTTGGGGGCGGCAGTTCTTC.